The T cell receptor (beta chain) under discussion was sequenced for a study of follicular helper T cells after annual influenza vaccination. Study-wide findings and caveats: Most later recoveries of Day 7 ICOS+CD38+ clones were ICOS-CD38- cTfh. Successive annual vaccinations recalled a recurrent oligoclonal ICOS+CD38+ cTfh response with influenza-specific clonotypes.

Method: immunoSEQ multiplex PCR; TCRdb's copy keeps in-frame clones and lacks some. The sample gives 26,000 or so clones, roughly 80% of which show up once; around 1.2% is in the top ten. Time point denoted: 2014-2015 season, pre-vaccination. Adults were given seasonal inactivated influenza vaccine, and blood CD4 subsets were sorted before and after vaccination. Cells are cTfh (non-naive CD4+CXCR5+PD-1+), split by ICOS and CD38 into double-positive or double-negative. V was clipped by 1 base and J by 7 bases, with 19 bases between them. The germline V gene has CDR1 SGHVS and CDR2 FQNEAQ. The CDR3 covers 16 residues. In regard to this clone: Its cognate antigen is unknown.

The rearrangement uses TRBV7-8 and TRBJ1-2, with a weak D call TRBD1 (6 bases). The sequenced sample was CXCR5+ CD38- circulating T follicular helper cells from blood, obtained on the day of influenza vaccination. Specified subset: circulating Tfh, non-naive CD4+CXCR5+PD-1+ (ICOS+CD38+ or ICOS-CD38-). The TCR was taken from an adult who received the influenza vaccine. The CDR3 nucleotides are TGTGCCAGCAGCTTAGATAGTAGGGGGGGCATTGGTGGCTACACCTTC. Its translation: CASSLDSRGGIGGYTF.